The rows below give T cell receptor beta chains drawn from one sample of a study of cytomegalovirus exposure and HLA in healthy donors. Profiling relied on immunoSEQ multiplex PCR, and the TCRdb table lists in-frame clones only, not all of them. The table shows some 240,000 clones, with around nine tenths occurring only once. The sequenced sample was PBMCs. These receptors all stem from a woman between 18 and 29 years old in good health and CMV-seropositive. Each CDR3 is given with its conserved first and last residue. The order of the fields is CDR3 length, clone size, J gene, V gene, D gene, CDR3 DNA, CDR3 protein. A D gene is named only where the DNA matches it firmly. Clone size is stated in some rows and not others, as once, few, many or a class when expanded.

>16|NA|TRBJ1-5|TRBV15|TRBD1
TGTGCCACCAGCCCCCAAGGGGGCCAGTATAATCAGCCCCAGCATTTT
CATSPQGGQYNQPQHF
>13|NA|TRBJ1-1|TRBV28|NA
TGTGCCAGCAGTTTTCAAGTGAGGACTGAAGCTTTCTTT
CASSFQVRTEAFF
>18|NA|TRBJ2-1|TRBV7-8|NA
TGTGCCAGCAGCTACCCCTTTGTAGGAGTTGTGACCTACAATGAGCAGTTCTTC
CASSYPFVGVVTYNEQFF
>10|NA|TRBJ2-7|TRBV6-5|NA
TGTGCCAGCGGCGAGACTAGTGTATACTTC
CASGETSVYF
>13|once|TRBJ2-1|TRBV13|NA
TGTGCCAGCTTGGCTAGTAGCTACAATGAGCAGTTCTTC
CASLASSYNEQFF
>12|NA|TRBJ2-7|TRBV19|NA
TGTGCCAGTAGCACTTCAGGATACGAGCAGTACTTC
CASSTSGYEQYF
>14|few|TRBJ2-7|TRBV4-1|TRBD1
TGCGCCAGCAGCCCACAAGACAGGGCCTGGGAGCAGTACTTC
CASSPQDRAWEQYF
>13|NA|TRBJ2-7|TRBV10-3|TRBD1
TGTGCCATCTCCCCCCCAGGGGGCGACGAGCAGTACTTC
CAISPPGGDEQYF
>18|NA|TRBJ2-3|TRBV9|NA
TGTGCCAGCAGCGTAGCCCCGCAAGCGGGCAGGAGCACAGATACGCAGTATTTT
CASSVAPQAGRSTDTQYF
>16|NA|TRBJ2-7|TRBV12-5|TRBD1
TGTGCTAGTGGTTTTCCCGGACAGGGACTTTCCTACGAGCAGTACTTC
CASGFPGQGLSYEQYF
>15|NA|TRBJ2-1|TRBV4-1|TRBD2
TGCGCCAGCAGCCTTTTAGCGGGAGCCAGCAATGAGCAGTTCTTC
CASSLLAGASNEQFF
>14|once|TRBJ2-1|TRBV7-8|TRBD2
TGTGCCAGCAGCTTAGCGGGAGGGCCGGATGAGCAGTTCTTC
CASSLAGGPDEQFF
>14|NA|TRBJ2-7|TRBV30|TRBD2
TGTGCCTGGAATTGGGCGGGAGTAGCCTACGAGCAGTACTTC
CAWNWAGVAYEQYF
>14|NA|TRBJ1-1|TRBV6-5|NA
TGTGCCAGCAGTGCAGGGGTTGGGAACACTGAAGCTTTCTTT
CASSAGVGNTEAFF
>14|NA|TRBJ1-3|TRBV5-6|TRBD1
TGTGCCAGCAGCCCAAGGGACAGGGGAAACACCATATATTTT
CASSPRDRGNTIYF
>17|NA|TRBJ2-2|TRBV27|NA
TGTGCCAGCAGTCCCCCTCTGACAGGCCGCAACACCGGGGAGCTGTTTTTT
CASSPPLTGRNTGELFF
>12|NA|TRBJ1-1|TRBV2|NA
TGTGCCAGCCACGGGTCCCACGCTGAAGCTTTCTTT
CASHGSHAEAFF
>15|NA|TRBJ2-2|TRBV29-1|TRBD2
TGCAGCGTTGACCTAGCGGGAAAAATGTCCGGGGAGCTGTTTTTT
CSVDLAGKMSGELFF
>16|NA|TRBJ2-7|TRBV25-1|TRBD1
TGTGCCAGCAGTGACACCGGGACAGGGTCTATCTACGAGCAGTACTTC
CASSDTGTGSIYEQYF
>14|NA|TRBJ1-1|TRBV27|NA
TGTGCCAGCAGTTTTTTGACAGGGAACACTGAAGCTTTCTTT
CASSFLTGNTEAFF
>15|NA|TRBJ2-2|TRBV2|TRBD2
TGTGCCAGCAGTGAAACTAGCGTTTTAACCGGGGAGCTGTTTTTT
CASSETSVLTGELFF
>15|NA|TRBJ2-1|TRBV25-1|TRBD2
TGTGCCAGCGGAAGGACTAGCTCAACAGACAATGAGCAGTTCTTC
CASGRTSSTDNEQFF
>18|NA|TRBJ2-1|TRBV7-3|TRBD2
TGTGCCAGCAGCTTAAAGGTGGTTGAGACTAGCGGTTACAATGAGCAGTTCTTC
CASSLKVVETSGYNEQFF
>18|NA|TRBJ1-1|TRBV9|TRBD1
TGTGCCAGCAGCGCCCGACAGGGCGGATGGGGAATGAACACTGAAGCTTTCTTT
CASSARQGGWGMNTEAFF
>19|NA|TRBJ2-7|TRBV4-2|NA
TGTGCCAGCAGCCAAGAAGAGGGGGAGGGCCGCTATGCAATCTACGAGCAGTACTTC
CASSQEEGEGRYAIYEQYF
>15|once|TRBJ2-7|TRBV14|TRBD2
TGTGCCAGCAGCCCCGGGACTAGCGGGATTTACGAGCAGTACTTC
CASSPGTSGIYEQYF
>13|NA|TRBJ1-2|TRBV6-5|TRBD1
TGTGCCAGCAGCCGAGGGGGCGGATATGGCTACACCTTC
CASSRGGGYGYTF
>17|NA|TRBJ2-7|TRBV30|TRBD2
TGTGCCTGGAGGGGTTCGGCTAGCGGGAGGGCCTCCTACGGGCAGTACTTC
CAWRGSASGRASYGQYF
>13|NA|TRBJ1-5|TRBV6-5|TRBD1
TGTGCCAGCAGTACAGGGGTGAATCAGCCCCAGCATTTT
CASSTGVNQPQHF
>15|NA|TRBJ1-1|TRBV11-2|TRBD1
TGTGCCAGCAGCTTAGGTGGGACAGCTAACACTGAAGCTTTCTTT
CASSLGGTANTEAFF
>15|NA|TRBJ1-3|TRBV7-9|TRBD1
TGTGCCAGCAGCCACAGGGGAATCTCTGGAAACACCATATATTTT
CASSHRGISGNTIYF
>13|NA|TRBJ2-7|TRBV18|NA
TGTGCCAGCTCAGCTGGACTATCCTACGAGCAGTACTTC
CASSAGLSYEQYF
>15|NA|TRBJ2-3|TRBV7-6|TRBD1
TGTGCCAGCAGCTCGGGACAGGGGGCTTCAGATACGCAGTATTTT
CASSSGQGASDTQYF
>13|once|TRBJ2-7|TRBV10-1|NA
TGCGCCAGCAGTGCGGCCGGAGGAAACGAGCAGTACTTC
CASSAAGGNEQYF
>14|NA|TRBJ2-5|TRBV28|TRBD2
TGTGCCAGCATCGTTAGCGGGATGGGAAAGACCCAGTACTTC
CASIVSGMGKTQYF
>16|NA|TRBJ2-1|TRBV30|TRBD2
TGTGCCTGGAGTCTAGGACTAGCGGGGGAATACAATGAGCAGTTCTTC
CAWSLGLAGEYNEQFF
>14|once|TRBJ2-1|TRBV12-5|NA
TGTGCTAGTGTCCTAGCTGGCTCCTACAATGAGCAGTTCTTC
CASVLAGSYNEQFF
>14|NA|TRBJ2-7|TRBV5-1|NA
TGCGCCAGCAGCTTGTCCCAGGGTTTGCGGGAGCAGTACTTC
CASSLSQGLREQYF
>17|NA|TRBJ2-3|TRBV9|TRBD1
TGTGCCAGCAGCGTCGACCGGGACAGCGTTCTTTCTGATACGCAGTATTTT
CASSVDRDSVLSDTQYF
>15|NA|TRBJ1-5|TRBV28|NA
TGTGCCAGCAGTTTTCTTGTCCTCAGCAATCAGCCCCAGCATTTT
CASSFLVLSNQPQHF
>15|NA|TRBJ1-5|TRBV6-1|NA
TGTGCCAGCAGTGAACAGGGGCTGGGGAATCAGCCCCAGCATTTT
CASSEQGLGNQPQHF
>13|NA|TRBJ1-2|TRBV6-1|NA
TGTGCCAGCAGTGGGGGCTCCGGCTATGGCTACACCTTC
CASSGGSGYGYTF
>12|NA|TRBJ2-2|TRBV7-9|NA
TGTGCCAGCAGCCTCAACACCGGGGAGCTGTTTTTT
CASSLNTGELFF
>12|few|TRBJ2-5|TRBV7-9|NA
TGTGCCAGCAGGGACTTCCAAGAGACCCAGTACTTC
CASRDFQETQYF
>13|NA|TRBJ2-7|TRBV19|NA
TGTGCCAGTAGTTCGACTAGTCTATACGAGCAGTACTTC
CASSSTSLYEQYF
>16|NA|TRBJ1-4|TRBV15|TRBD1
TGTGCCACCAGCAGAGCCGGAGGGACAGGTGGTGAAAAACTGTTTTTT
CATSRAGGTGGEKLFF
>14|few|TRBJ1-5|TRBV28|TRBD1
TGTGCCAGCAGTTCAGGGGGCTCTGGTCAGCCCCAGCATTTT
CASSSGGSGQPQHF
>16|NA|TRBJ2-1|TRBV6-6|NA
TGTGCCAGCAACCCTCAGGGTATGTCCTTAGACAATGAGCAGTTCTTC
CASNPQGMSLDNEQFF
>14|NA|TRBJ1-1|TRBV9|TRBD1
TGTGCCAGCAGCGTAGGACAGGGTGACTCTGAAGCTTTCTTT
CASSVGQGDSEAFF